Following are 16 T cell receptor beta chains from one sample sequenced in a study of technical replicates of blood from a few donors. The repertoire was sequenced with immunoSEQ multiplex PCR; TCRdb's copy has only in-frame clones and lacks some. The sample lists about 80,000 clones, 95% to 98% occurring once. The sequenced material came from T cells isolated from PBMCs. The receptors were sampled from a human donor in good health.

This sequence joins TRBV5-1 and TRBJ2-7, with 7 bases matching TRBD1. Germline V gene lookup returns CDR1 SGHRS and CDR2 YFSETQ. Trimming removed 3 bases from V and 3 bases from J; junction bases left unmatched: 9. This CDR3 is built from 15 residues. The CDR3 sequence: CASSSSTGQIYEQYF. CDR3 sequence (DNA): TGCGCCAGCAGCTCCTCTACGGGACAGATCTACGAGCAGTACTTC.

This chain uses TRBV28 with TRBJ1-1; no clear D. The CDR3 spans 12 residues. With 8 bases removed from V and 0 bases from J, the gap between germline ends came to 7 bases. Per the germline V gene, CDR1 is MDHEN and CDR2 is SYDVKM. In nucleotides, the CDR3 is TGTGCCAGCGGCAGGTTGAACACTGAAGCTTTCTTT. Protein sequence: CASGRLNTEAFF.

This chain connects TRBV7-6 to TRBJ1-4, with a weak D call TRBD1 (6 bases). Trimming removed 6 bases from V and 8 bases from J, with 13 bases in between. Germline CDR1 reads SGHVS; CDR2 reads FNYEAQ. The CDR3 totals 13 residues. The CDR3 DNA sequence: TGTGCCAGCAGTTTGGGGGCATGGGAAAAACTGTTTTTT. It is translated as CASSLGAWEKLFF.

This chain uses TRBV6-5 with TRBJ2-3, with TRBD2 matching 9 bases. Germline CDR1 and CDR2: MNHEY and SVGAGI. V lost 6 bases, J lost 2 bases, and 6 bases stayed unmatched. CDR3 length equals 15 residues. The CDR3 here is CASSGGTSFTDTQYF. The CDR3 nucleotides read TGTGCCAGCAGCGGGGGGACTAGCTTCACAGATACGCAGTATTTT.

This sequence joins TRBV12-5 and TRBJ1-5; D perhaps matches TRBD1 (5 bases). V gave up 1 base and J gave up 3 bases, with 10 bases separating them. Germline V gives CDR1 LGHNT, CDR2 FRNRAP. The CDR3 is made up of 15 amino acids. This CDR3 is CASGLGQGINQPQHF. In DNA form, the CDR3 reads TGTGCTAGTGGTTTGGGGCAGGGAATCAATCAGCCCCAGCATTTT.

The V and J genes are TRBV2 and TRBJ1-2; a weak D match, TRBD1 (5 bases). Germline CDR1 SNHLY, CDR2 FYNNEI. The CDR3 has 13 amino acids. V was trimmed by 2 bases and J by 3 bases, leaving 7 bases between them. CDR3 loop: CASSELQDYGYTF. CDR3 nucleotides: TGTGCCAGCAGTGAATTACAGGACTATGGCTACACCTTC.

The chain couples TRBV6-5 to TRBJ2-1; TRBD1 matches 12 bases. The CDR3 spans 15 residues. V dropped 6 bases and J dropped 6; count of bases not matched to a gene: 6. Germline CDR1 and CDR2: MNHEY and SVGAGI. In nucleotides, the CDR3 is TGTGCCAGCAGCCTTGGGACAGGGGGCTTCAATGAGCAGTTCTTC. Protein product: CASSLGTGGFNEQFF.

V usage is TRBV5-1 and J usage is TRBJ1-1; 7 bases fit TRBD1. In germline, CDR1 is SGHRS, CDR2 YFSETQ. The CDR3 sequence is 13 residues long. The V segment lost 3 bases and the J segment 4 bases; nucleotides outside the gene matches: 3. The CDR3 loop is CASSSTGFTEAFF. The CDR3 DNA is TGCGCCAGCAGCTCGACAGGGTTCACTGAAGCTTTCTTT.

This chain links TRBV4-1 with TRBJ2-5; 7 bases agree with TRBD2. V shed 0 bases and J 5 bases; nucleotides not matched to a gene: 9. The germline V gene encodes CDR1 MGHRA and CDR2 YSYEKL. This CDR3 contains 16 residues. CDR3 sequence: CASSQDRGGLGETQYF. In DNA, the CDR3 is TGCGCCAGCAGCCAAGATCGGGGAGGGCTAGGTGAGACCCAGTACTTC.

The chain employs TRBV5-1 and TRBJ2-7, with 8 bases aligning to TRBD2. The CDR3 is made up of 15 amino acids. The J segment lost 2 bases and the V segment lost 0 bases, leaving 4 bases of the junction unmatched. From germline, CDR1 is SGHRS and CDR2 YFSETQ. In DNA, the CDR3 is TGCGCCAGCAGCTTGGCATACGGGAGGGCCTACGAGCAGTACTTC. Residues: CASSLAYGRAYEQYF.

V and J are TRBV6-1 and TRBJ1-5, with 9 bases lining up with TRBD1. V gave up 6 bases and J gave up 6 bases; unmatched junction bases: 6. The germline gives CDR1 MNHNS, CDR2 SASEGT. CDR3 length: 14 residues. Here the CDR3 DNA reads TGTGCCAGCAGCTGGGACAGGGCAGGTCAGCCCCAGCATTTT. This gives the protein CASSWDRAGQPQHF.

The V call is TRBV6-5, the J call TRBJ1-1; 11 nucleotides agree with TRBD1. The V gene's germline CDR1 is MNHEY and CDR2 SVGAGI. The CDR3 totals 15 residues. J lost 9 bases, V lost 6 bases, and 12 bases had no gene match. This CDR3 is CASSLPGTGGKKAFF. The CDR3 DNA is TGTGCCAGCAGCCTACCCGGGACAGGGGGTAAAAAAGCTTTCTTT.

V usage is TRBV19 and J usage is TRBJ2-2; the match to TRBD2 covers 12 bases. CDR1 and CDR2 (germline): LNHDA, SQIVND (reference sequence). The CDR3 spans 16 residues. After removal of 5 bases from V and 5 bases from J, the junction contained 6 bases not matched to a gene. This chain's CDR3 is CASSQLAGGSTGELFF. Here the CDR3 DNA reads TGTGCCAGTAGTCAACTAGCGGGGGGCAGTACCGGGGAGCTGTTTTTT.

The chain couples TRBV30 to TRBJ2-1; a possible D gene is TRBD2 (5 bases). The germline CDR1 and CDR2 sequences are GTSNPN and SVGIG (reference sequence). The CDR3 covers 12 residues. The germline V and J ends were trimmed by 4 bases and 9 bases, with 13 bases remaining between them. The CDR3 bases are TGTGCCTGGAACCGAGGTCGGGGTGAGCAGTTCTTC. Its translation is CAWNRGRGEQFF.

V gene TRBV4-1 combines with J gene TRBJ2-3; the D gene is possibly TRBD2 (6 bases). Trimming took off 3 bases at V and 0 bases at J, with 10 bases between the two ends. The CDR3 covers 15 residues. CDR1 and CDR2 from the germline V gene are MGHRA and YSYEKL. The CDR3 loop reads CASSQTSRSTDTQYF. CDR3 coding DNA: TGCGCCAGCAGCCAGACTAGTCGGAGCACAGATACGCAGTATTTT.

This sequence joins TRBV7-9 and TRBJ2-3, with 10 nucleotides matching TRBD1. V shed 3 bases, J shed 8 bases, and the junction held 11 bases outside the gene matches. The CDR3 loop spans 16 amino acids. The germline gives CDR1 SEHNR, CDR2 FQNEAQ (reference sequence). Written as DNA, the CDR3 is TGTGCCAGCAGCTTTGTAGGGACAGGGGCCCCGGCTACGCAGTATTTT. It codes for CASSFVGTGAPATQYF.